Presented here are 30 T cell receptor beta chains from one specimen sequenced in a study of blood T cell repertoires in COVID-19. Repertoires were generated with immunoSEQ multiplex PCR, while TCRdb's copy carries only in-frame clones and drops some. The data show roughly 100,000 clones, with more than 85% seen just once and 6% to 6.5% held by the top ten. Material for sequencing was peripheral blood. All receptors come from a human donor in a cohort sampled during active COVID-19.

This chain links TRBV9 with TRBJ1-4; a weak D match, TRBD1 (5 bases). The V gene lost 3 bases and the J gene lost 7 bases, with 16 bases spanning the gap. The CDR3 contains 15 residues. CDR1 SGDLS and CDR2 YYNGEE come from the germline V gene. Here the CDR3 DNA reads TGTGCCAGCAGCGCACCAGGGAGGTTAGGTGAAAAACTGTTTTTT. Its protein product is CASSAPGRLGEKLFF.

The V and J genes are TRBV6-5 and TRBJ1-2; D is uncertain. V gave up 8 bases and J gave up 0 bases, with 13 bases separating them. In germline, CDR1 is MNHEY, CDR2 SVGAGI. The CDR3 extends over 14 amino acids. Here the CDR3 reads CASVPGVPNYGYTF. CDR3 coding DNA: TGTGCCAGCGTCCCCGGTGTCCCTAACTATGGCTACACCTTC.

V usage is TRBV18 and J usage is TRBJ2-2; tentatively, D is TRBD1 (5 bases). The CDR3 is 16 residues long. With 0 bases removed from V and 7 bases from J, the gap between germline ends came to 15 bases. The germline V gene encodes CDR1 KGHSH and CDR2 LQKENI. The chain's CDR3 is CASSPPGQQKDGELFF. For the CDR3, the DNA is TGTGCCAGCTCACCACCGGGGCAGCAAAAGGACGGGGAGCTGTTTTTT. Combining the CDR3 with reference TRBV18 and TRBJ2-2 gives the whole variable domain NAGVMQNPRHLVRRRGQEARLRCSPMKGHSHVYWYRQLPEEGLKFMVYLQKENIIDESGMPKERFSAEFPKEGPSILRIQQVVRGDSAAYFCASSPPGQQKDGELFFGEGSRLTVL.

The chain uses TRBV7-9 and TRBJ2-5, with D possibly matching TRBD1 (7 bases). Germline assignment: CDR1 SEHNR and CDR2 FQNEAQ (reference sequence). This CDR3 region has 18 residues. Trimming took 4 bases from V and 3 from J, leaving 24 bases between them. The CDR3 here is CASSSPGGGGKVEETQYF. Here the CDR3 DNA reads TGTGCCAGCAGCTCCCCCGGAGGGGGCGGGAAGGTCGAAGAGACCCAGTACTTC.

The chain joins TRBV11-3 to TRBJ2-5, with D possibly being TRBD2 (5 bases). The CDR3 has 13 residues. V was pared by 3 bases and J by 4 bases, with 9 bases between. Germline V CDR1 and CDR2: SGHNT, YENEEA. CDR3 nucleotide sequence: TGTGCCAGCAGCTTCTCCGGAGGAGAGACCCAGTACTTC. It specifies CASSFSGGETQYF.

This chain connects TRBV11-2 to TRBJ1-1, with 10 bases lining up with TRBD1. J gave up 5 bases and V 7 bases, and 4 bases lay outside the gene matches. The CDR3 has 13 residues. The germline V gene encodes CDR1 SGHAT and CDR2 FQNNGV. The CDR3: CASMGQGYTEAFF. The CDR3 DNA reads TGTGCCAGCATGGGACAGGGGTATACTGAAGCTTTCTTT.

This chain connects TRBV15 to TRBJ2-7; 7 bases are shared with TRBD2. V dropped 1 base and J dropped 4; count of bases not matched to a gene: 4. CDR3 size: 14 residues. The germline V gene encodes CDR1 LNHNV and CDR2 YYDKDF (reference sequence). The CDR3 sequence: CATSRGGAGYEQYF. CDR3 bases: TGTGCCACCAGCAGAGGTGGAGCGGGATACGAGCAGTACTTC.

This chain joins TRBV11-3 and TRBJ1-1; 10 nucleotides line up with TRBD1. V lost 6 bases, J lost 1 base, and 5 bases stayed unmatched. CDR1 is SGHNT, CDR2 YENEEA, per germline. The CDR3 spans 15 residues. CDR3 in amino acids: CASSRGQGGNTEAFF. The CDR3 DNA is TGTGCCAGCAGTAGAGGACAGGGGGGGAACACTGAAGCTTTCTTT.

This chain links TRBV2 with TRBJ2-1; 7 nucleotides line up with TRBD2. Losses at the gene ends were 8 bases for V and 8 bases for J; bases not matched to a gene: 3. Germline-derived CDR1 and CDR2 are SNHLY and FYNNEI. The CDR3 runs to 11 residues. CDR3 protein: CASGLGDEQFF. In nucleotides, the CDR3 is TGTGCCAGCGGACTAGGGGATGAGCAGTTCTTC.

The V call is TRBV9, the J call TRBJ2-1; D not resolved. Deletions cut 4 bases from V and 7 bases from J, with 9 bases between. The CDR3 has 12 residues. CDR1 and CDR2 (germline): SGDLS, YYNGEE. CDR3 loop: CASSTTENEQFF. DNA for the CDR3: TGTGCCAGCAGCACGACGGAGAATGAGCAGTTCTTC.

CDR3 DNA sequence: TGTGCCAGCAGTCGAGCCTCACAGGGGACTAGCGGCAAAGAGACCCAGTACTTC. Translating gives CASSRASQGTSGKETQYF. The chain carries TRBV6-6 and TRBJ2-5, with 11 bases that match TRBD2. The germline gives CDR1 MNHNY, CDR2 SVGAGI (reference sequence). The CDR3 has 18 residues. V lost 5 bases, J lost 3 bases, and 14 bases stayed unmatched.

This clone was observed a handful of times. This chain connects TRBV10-3 to TRBJ1-2; the D gene is possibly TRBD1 (5 bases). The CDR3 totals 13 residues. V was cut by 3 bases and J by 7 bases, with 12 bases left in between. Germline loops: CDR1 ENHRY, CDR2 SYGVKD. The CDR3 DNA is TGTGCCATCAGTGATGGGCAGGGCGGTGGCTACACCTTC. It is translated as CAISDGQGGGYTF.

This chain uses TRBV2 with TRBJ2-2; 10 bases match TRBD2. The V gene end was trimmed by 7 bases and the J gene end by 2 bases; junction bases not matched to a gene: 7. CDR3 length: 16 amino acids. Germline CDR1 is SNHLY and CDR2 is FYNNEI. The CDR3, as DNA: TGTGCCAGCAAAGGACTAGCGGTTTCCAACACCGGGGAGCTGTTTTTT. It is translated as CASKGLAVSNTGELFF.

The J gene is TRBJ2-1, the V gene TRBV19, with TRBD1 as a possible D gene (5 bases). Germline assignment: CDR1 LNHDA and CDR2 SQIVND (reference sequence). This CDR3 spans 14 amino acids. V was cut by 4 bases and J by 10 bases, with 17 bases left in between. CDR3 nucleotides: TGTGCCAGTAGTAAAGTCAGGGCCGCCGGCGAGCAGTTCTTC. Amino acid sequence: CASSKVRAAGEQFF.

The V and J genes are TRBV7-3 and TRBJ2-1; TRBD2 matches at 9 bases. This CDR3 is built from 15 residues. Germline CDR1 and CDR2: SGHTA and FQGTGA. The V segment lost 0 bases and the J segment 5 bases; nucleotides outside the gene matches: 2. As DNA, the CDR3 is TGTGCCAGCAGCTTAACACCTAGCGGGAACAATGAGCAGTTCTTC. Encoded protein: CASSLTPSGNNEQFF. Full variable domain (remainder filled in from reference TRBV7-3 and TRBJ2-1): GAGVSQTPSNKVTEKGKYVELRCDPISGHTALYWYRQSLGQGPEFLIYFQGTGAADDSGLPNDRFFAVRPEGSVSTLKIQRTERGDSAVYLCASSLTPSGNNEQFFGPGTRLTVL.

V is TRBV9 and J is TRBJ1-2; 9 bases are a match to TRBD1. Germline CDR1 and CDR2: SGDLS and YYNGEE. This CDR3 comprises 15 residues. V trimming: 0 bases; J trimming: 13 bases; junction bases outside the gene matches: 13. CDR3: CASSVDILDRGRRTF. The CDR3 DNA is TGTGCCAGCAGCGTAGACATTCTGGACAGGGGCCGTCGCACCTTC.

The chain links TRBV20-1 to TRBJ1-6; D unresolved. This CDR3 is built from 15 residues. Germline V gives CDR1 DFQATT, CDR2 SNEGSKA (reference sequence). Between the trimmed V and J ends, which lost 3 bases and 5 bases, there was a span of 14 bases. The CDR3, as DNA: TGCAGTGCTAGTGGCGCCGTCCTCCATAATTCACCCCTCCACTTT. Amino acid sequence: CSASGAVLHNSPLHF.

The chain combines TRBV5-1 with TRBJ1-1, with no clear D. Deletions cut 6 bases from V and 0 bases from J, with 12 bases between. The CDR3 sequence is 14 residues long. The germline V gene encodes CDR1 SGHRS and CDR2 YFSETQ. The CDR3 DNA is TGCGCCAGCACTAGGGAGAGGATGAACACTGAAGCTTTCTTT. This gives the protein CASTRERMNTEAFF.

The rearrangement uses TRBV18 and TRBJ2-7; TRBD2 matches 10 bases. After removal of 3 bases from V and 6 bases from J, the junction contained 8 bases not matched to a gene. In germline, CDR1 is KGHSH, CDR2 LQKENI. The CDR3 sequence is 15 residues long. CDR3 sequence: CASSPSSGGATEQYF. As DNA, the CDR3 is TGTGCCAGCTCACCTTCAAGCGGGGGGGCCACCGAGCAGTACTTC. The full variable domain, completed using reference TRBV18 and TRBJ2-7, is NAGVMQNPRHLVRRRGQEARLRCSPMKGHSHVYWYRQLPEEGLKFMVYLQKENIIDESGMPKERFSAEFPKEGPSILRIQQVVRGDSAAYFCASSPSSGGATEQYFGPGTRLTVT.

This chain uses TRBV27 with TRBJ2-1; D is perhaps TRBD2 (5 bases). CDR1 is MNHEY, CDR2 SMNVEV, per germline (reference sequence). V lost 4 bases and J 0 bases, leaving 16 bases between the germline ends. This CDR3 has 17 amino acids. CDR3 bases: TGTGCCAGCAGTTCATATGGACTGGCATCCTCCTACAATGAGCAGTTCTTC. Translating it yields CASSSYGLASSYNEQFF.

CDR3 nucleotides: TGCGCCAGCAGCCAAGATCAGGCCTCGTGGGAAAAACTGTTTTTT. Encoded protein: CASSQDQASWEKLFF. This chain links TRBV4-1 with TRBJ1-4, with D uncertain. The CDR3 is 15 amino acids. With 0 bases removed from V and 8 bases from J, the gap between germline ends came to 13 bases. Germline V CDR1 and CDR2: MGHRA, YSYEKL.

The chain couples TRBV19 to TRBJ2-2, with 15 bases aligning to TRBD2. V trimming: 5 bases; J trimming: 0 bases; junction bases outside the gene matches: 13. The CDR3 is 21 residues long. Germline lookup yields CDR1 LNHDA and CDR2 SQIVND (reference sequence). CDR3 bases: TGTGCCAGTAGTTCCTACCCGGGGACTAGCGGGGGGCCTACGAACACCGGGGAGCTGTTTTTT. This sequence encodes CASSSYPGTSGGPTNTGELFF.

V and J are TRBV6-6 and TRBJ1-6, with 7 bases fitting TRBD1. The CDR3 spans 14 residues. V shed 8 bases, J shed 9 bases, and the junction held 10 bases outside the gene matches. Germline-derived CDR1 and CDR2 are MNHNY and SVGAGI (reference sequence). CDR3 loop: CASAYRGGRSPLHF. CDR3 nucleotides: TGTGCCAGCGCATACAGGGGTGGTCGTTCACCCCTCCACTTT.

V and J are TRBV19 and TRBJ1-5, with no clear D. Germline V gene data show CDR1 as LNHDA and CDR2 as SQIVND (reference sequence). The CDR3 loop spans 13 amino acids. Trimming removed 3 bases at V and 7 bases at J, with 10 bases between. The CDR3 DNA sequence: TGTGCCAGTAGTATCGGGGATTGGCAGCCCCAGCATTTT. The encoded protein is CASSIGDWQPQHF.

The rearrangement links TRBV6-1 to TRBJ1-2; possible D gene TRBD1, 5 bases. This CDR3 is built from 14 residues. The V gene lost 2 bases and the J gene lost 5 bases, with 12 bases spanning the gap. Germline V gene sequence: CDR1 MNHNS, CDR2 SASEGT. The CDR3 DNA sequence: TGTGCCAGCAGTGAAAGCGGGACCACTTATGGCTACACCTTC. Protein product: CASSESGTTYGYTF.

The chain links TRBV10-3 to TRBJ2-5; 11 bases line up with TRBD1. CDR3 length equals 15 residues. Per germline, CDR1 ENHRY and CDR2 SYGVKD. Trimming at V came to 7 bases and at J to 2 bases, leaving 6 bases not matched to a gene. Written as DNA, the CDR3 is TGTGCCATCACTCCGGGACAGGGGGATCAAGAGACCCAGTACTTC. Its translation is CAITPGQGDQETQYF.

This clone showed up just once. The rearrangement joins TRBV7-8 to TRBJ1-6; tentatively, D is TRBD1 (5 bases). Germline lookup yields CDR1 SGHVS and CDR2 FQNEAQ. Trimming pared 5 bases from V and 0 bases from J, leaving 17 bases between. The CDR3 has 18 residues. CDR3 in DNA: TGTGCCAGCAGCGCCATGTCAGGGATGAGCTCCTATAATTCACCCCTCCACTTT. The encoded protein is CASSAMSGMSSYNSPLHF.

This clone was seen more than once but under ten times. V usage is TRBV6-5 and J usage is TRBJ2-3; D unresolved. The ends were cut back, 6 bases at V and 1 base at J, with 14 bases in the middle. CDR1 and CDR2 (germline): MNHEY, SVGAGI. The CDR3 is 15 residues long. CDR3 sequence: CASSPNRLGTDTQYF. The CDR3 nucleotides are TGTGCCAGCAGCCCCAACCGACTCGGCACAGATACGCAGTATTTT.

The V call is TRBV12-3 or TRBV12-4, the J call TRBJ1-4; D is uncertain. V gave up 4 bases and J gave up 7 bases, with 10 bases separating them. The CDR3 contains 13 residues. The CDR3 DNA reads as TGTGCCAGCAGTTATTATGGAGTTGAAAAACTGTTTTTT. As protein: CASSYYGVEKLFF.

The genes are TRBV13 and TRBJ2-2; a weak D match, TRBD1 (6 bases). The germline V gene has CDR1 PRHDT and CDR2 FYEKMQ (reference sequence). The CDR3 extends over 15 amino acids. The V and J ends lost 3 bases and 3 bases respectively, with 11 bases between them. The CDR3 DNA reads TGTGCCAGCAGCTTCCAGGGGTGGGACACCGGGGAGCTGTTTTTT. Translating gives CASSFQGWDTGELFF.